This T cell receptor beta chain was identified in a study of regulatory T cells in long-lasting Graves disease. Regarding the study as a whole: With persistent disease, TRBV28, TRBJ1-2 and TRBJ2-5 were the favored segments. TCR diversity in persistent Graves' patients was below that of newly diagnosed ones.

This clonotype was recorded a few times. Its specificity is unknown. Investigators prepared the TCR beta libraries by applying iRepertoire HTBI primers and Arm-PCR of CDR3 regions. TCRdb reprocessed the multiplex PCR reads via MiXCR and lists one record per CDR3 protein. This table has 400,000 to 500,000 distinct CDR3 sequences, 20% to 25% appearing once. J gave up 5 bases and V 6 bases, and 12 bases lay outside the gene matches. The length of the CDR3 is 15 residues. CDR1 and CDR2 (germline): SGHVS, FQNEAQ. Time point of the sample: persistent/refractory GD, antithyroid drugs over 5 years with positive TRAb. RNA isolated from PBMCs was used to make the TCR library. It was by American Thyroid Association guidelines that Graves' disease was diagnosed. Patients came from an endocrinology department in Xi'an, China.

This chain joins TRBV7-8 and TRBJ2-5; 7 bases fit TRBD1. The sample here was peripheral blood mononuclear cells (PBMCs), taken when the disease was refractory, from a patient treated with antithyroid drugs. The TCR was taken from a female donor with Graves disease. The CDR3 protein is CASSSKQGTSETQYF. CDR3 DNA sequence: TGTGCCAGCAGTTCTAAACAGGGGACATCGGAGACCCAGTACTTC.